Below are 2 T cell receptor beta chains sequenced from a single sample in a study of spatial heterogeneity in lung cancer. The time point is: sample taken at primary tumor resection. Tumor, nontumor lung or frozen PBMC supplied whole RNA that was sequenced unsorted. From the 5' RACE reads, TCRdb called clonotypes with MiXCR, one entry per CDR3 protein. Of some 5,100 distinct CDR3 sequences in the sample, roughly 24% were seen once. This material consisted of PBMCs, taken at surgery. The source is a male donor with early-stage non-small cell lung cancer.

This clonotype has more than one count but fewer than ten. V is TRBV20-1 and J is TRBJ2-7; 12 bases are a match to TRBD2. The J segment lost 6 bases and the V segment lost 5 bases, leaving 8 bases of the junction unmatched. CDR1 is DFQATT, CDR2 SNEGSKA, per germline (reference sequence). The CDR3 contains 14 residues. CDR3 loop: CSAEGLAGIREQYF. The CDR3 coding sequence is TGCAGTGCTGAAGGACTAGCGGGAATACGCGAGCAGTACTTC.

By sample share, this clonotype is medium-sized (0.01 to 0.1%). This chain uses TRBV5-4 with TRBJ2-7; D call uncertain. The CDR3 loop spans 14 amino acids. CDR1 is SGHNT, CDR2 YYREEE, per germline (reference sequence). V was pared by 2 bases and J by 0 bases, with 9 bases between. The CDR3 region has the DNA TGTGCCAGCAGCTTTAGGGCCAGCTCCTACGAGCAGTACTTC. This encodes CASSFRASSYEQYF.